This TCR beta chain was sequenced for a study of CD8 T cells in Susac syndrome. Random-hexamer reverse transcription was applied to roughly 0.45 to 1 ug RNA. It was immunoSEQ multiplex PCR that amplified TCR beta CDR3 across 54 Vbeta and 13 Jbeta. One entry per CDR3 protein results from TCRdb running MiXCR on the immunoSEQ multiplex PCR reads. The sample carries fewer than 150,000 distinct CDR3 sequences, around 94% recorded once. Trimming stripped 6 bases from V and 5 bases from J, with 18 bases between. The CDR3 is 15 amino acids. Germline V gives CDR1 MNHEY, CDR2 SMNVEV (reference sequence). High-throughput TCR beta sequencing covered peripheral CD8+ and CD4+ T cells. Healthy donors formed controls matched for age and sex. The authors negatively isolated CD8+ and CD4+ T cells and FACS-enriched TEMRA cells.

The chain employs TRBV27 and TRBJ2-3, with TRBD2 as a possible D gene (6 bases). The receptor was derived from a human donor in good health. The sample consisted of CD8+ T cells from PBMCs. DNA for the CDR3: TGTGCCAGCAGCCTGTTCGGGGGAGCCAAAGATACGCAGTATTTT. Its translation is CASSLFGGAKDTQYF.